Below, 5 T cell receptor beta chains from the same sample are listed, as sequenced in a study of cytomegalovirus exposure and HLA in healthy donors. A multiplex PCR was run with 60 Vbeta primers and 13 Jbeta primers. The method was immunoSEQ multiplex PCR; TCRdb's version includes in-frame clones alone and lacks a portion of them. The sample records about 130,000 clones, 80% being singletons. The specimen sequenced was PBMCs. The receptors here all came from a man aged 25-40 years in good health.

The V and J genes are TRBV6-5 and TRBJ1-3, with a possible D match to TRBD1 (6 bases). The V end lost 5 bases, the J end lost 1 base, and 12 bases lay between the germline ends. Germline values: CDR1 MNHEY, CDR2 SVGAGI. The CDR3 has 15 residues. Here the CDR3 reads CASSGVTGSGNTIYF. CDR3 nucleotide sequence: TGTGCCAGCAGTGGGGTTACAGGGTCTGGAAACACCATATATTTT.

The V and J genes are TRBV6-5 and TRBJ2-3; unclear D gene. The CDR3 loop spans 15 amino acids. Germline lookup yields CDR1 MNHEY and CDR2 SVGAGI. The germline V and J ends were trimmed by 5 bases and 0 bases, with 12 bases remaining between them. CDR3 loop: CASSLGVVSTDTQYF. The CDR3 nucleotides are TGTGCCAGCAGTCTAGGAGTCGTAAGCACAGATACGCAGTATTTT.

V gene TRBV23-1 combines with J gene TRBJ2-1; perhaps TRBD2 as D (6 bases). TRBV23-1 falls under the ORF class, with uncertain function. Trimming removed 8 bases at V and 5 bases at J, with 13 bases between. This CDR3 has 13 residues. In DNA, the CDR3 is TGCGCCAGCTTCGGGAGAGGGAACAATGAGCAGTTCTTC. Translation gives CASFGRGNNEQFF.

The chain recombines TRBV4-2 with TRBJ2-1; no clear D gene. V lost 0 bases, J lost 4 bases, and 10 bases lay in between. Per germline, CDR1 LGHNA and CDR2 YNFKEQ. The CDR3 has 15 residues. In DNA, the CDR3 is TGTGCCAGCAGCCAAGATCGCGAGATTTACAATGAGCAGTTCTTC. Translating gives CASSQDREIYNEQFF.

The gene calls are TRBV7-9 and TRBJ2-3; 9 bases line up with TRBD1. J lost 2 bases, V lost 5 bases, and 5 bases had no gene match. Germline V gene data show CDR1 as SEHNR and CDR2 as FQNEAQ (reference sequence). The CDR3 runs 15 residues. CDR3 bases: TGTGCCAGCAGCAGTAGACAGGGGGACACAGATACGCAGTATTTT. Its protein product is CASSSRQGDTDTQYF. Full variable domain (outside the CDR3, taken from reference TRBV7-9 and TRBJ2-3): DTGVSQNPRHKITKRGQNVTFRCDPISEHNRLYWYRQTLGQGPEFLTYFQNEAQLEKSRLLSDRFSAERPKGSFSTLEIQRTEQGDSAMYLCASSSRQGDTDTQYFGPGTRLTVL.